This T cell receptor (beta chain) was profiled in a study of cytomegalovirus exposure and HLA in healthy donors. Study-level background: An earlier analysis identified more than 90 million unique TCR beta sequences in some 170 million T cells.

Germline loops: CDR1 SGHDN, CDR2 FVKESK. The CDR3 extends over 17 amino acids. Trimming took off 3 bases at V and 1 base at J, with 13 bases between the two ends. Note on this clone: What it binds is not known.

Study-level points and caveats: CMV antigen specificity of a few CMV-associated chains was confirmed in vitro. Later analysis showed TCR association rates varying by HLA locus, highest for DRB1 and lowest for HLA-C. With later analysis, a missense DCLRE1C variant became linked to TCR beta V- and J-gene trimming.

Amplification used 60 Vbeta primers and 13 Jbeta primers. Clones were read by immunoSEQ multiplex PCR, and TCRdb kept only the in-frame ones, dropping some. The table shows about 130,000 clones, with around four fifths occurring only once. The rearrangement uses TRBV14 and TRBJ2-6, with a tentative D call TRBD1 (6 bases). The source material was PBMCs. The TCR was taken from a man aged 18 to 35 in good health and CMV-seropositive. The CDR3 coding sequence is TGTGCCAGCAGCCAGCTACCGGGACAATCTGGGGCCAACGTCCTGACTTTC. This codes for CASSQLPGQSGANVLTF.